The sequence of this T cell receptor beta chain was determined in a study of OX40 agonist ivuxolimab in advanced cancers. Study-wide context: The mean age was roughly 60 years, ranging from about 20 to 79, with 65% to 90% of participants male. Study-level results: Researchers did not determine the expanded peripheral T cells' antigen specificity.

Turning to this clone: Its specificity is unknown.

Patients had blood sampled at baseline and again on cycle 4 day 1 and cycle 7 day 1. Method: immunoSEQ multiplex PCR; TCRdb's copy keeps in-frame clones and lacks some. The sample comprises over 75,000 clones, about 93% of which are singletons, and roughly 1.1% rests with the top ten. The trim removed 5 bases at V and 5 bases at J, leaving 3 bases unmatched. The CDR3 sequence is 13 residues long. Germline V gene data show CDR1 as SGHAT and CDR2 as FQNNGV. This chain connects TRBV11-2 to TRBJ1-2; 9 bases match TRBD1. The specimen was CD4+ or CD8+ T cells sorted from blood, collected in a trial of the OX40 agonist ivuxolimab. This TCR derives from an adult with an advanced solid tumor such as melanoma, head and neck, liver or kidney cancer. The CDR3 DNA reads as TGTGCCAGCAGCGGGACAGGGATTTATGGCTACACCTTC. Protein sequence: CASSGTGIYGYTF.